The entry below gives a single TCR beta chain sequence along with its context. Antigen specificity is unknown. Additional DNA sequences in this sample encode the identical CDR3. Using approximately 200 ng DNA, some 30,000 T cell genomes, the sorted-subset replicate PCRs were run. TCRdb's copy holds only in-frame clones and misses some; the assay was immunoSEQ multiplex PCR. The sample has approximately 2.4 million clones, under 97% seen once; the top ten hold approximately 0.13%. The data were taken from a study of shared clonotypes between healthy human individuals. The study, taken as a whole, reports: Clonotypes that were shared across a handful of donors made up around 4.6% of naive CD4 clonotypes.

CDR1 and CDR2 from the germline V gene are LNHDA and SQIVND (reference sequence). V shed 9 bases, J shed 6 bases, and the junction held 9 bases outside the gene matches. The CDR3 length is 15 residues. The sample taken for sequencing was naive CD4+ T cells sorted from blood. The subset: CD45RA+ positively selected. This chain joins TRBV19 and TRBJ2-1; the match to TRBD2 covers 12 bases. This clonotype originated in a man younger than 30 in good health. The CDR3 nucleotides read TGTGCCAGCCGAACGACTAGCGGGAGTCGCAATGAGCAGTTCTTC. This codes for CASRTTSGSRNEQFF.